The 28 T cell receptor beta chains below come from one sample, sequenced in a study of blood T cell repertoires in COVID-19. Sequenced by immunoSEQ multiplex PCR; TCRdb stores in-frame clones only, minus some. The sample carries 150,000 to 200,000 clones, roughly 78% recorded once. Sequenced sample: peripheral blood. These receptors were obtained from a man in his 70s with active or convalescent COVID-19.

The genes are TRBV7-2 and TRBJ2-7; D remains unclear. This CDR3 comprises 13 residues. Trimming pared 5 bases from V and 3 bases from J, leaving 11 bases between. Germline CDR1 reads SGHTA; CDR2 reads FQGNSA. The CDR3 here is CASSPQRIYEQYF. The CDR3 coding sequence is TGTGCCAGCAGCCCGCAGAGGATCTACGAGCAGTACTTC.

The chain combines TRBV11-2 with TRBJ2-7, with a possible D match to TRBD1 (6 bases). The CDR3 consists of 14 residues. The V end lost 5 bases, the J end lost 5 bases, and 16 bases lay between the germline ends. Germline CDR1 and CDR2: SGHAT and FQNNGV. The CDR3 protein is CASSPPPQGHEQYF. In DNA form, the CDR3 reads TGTGCCAGCAGCCCCCCGCCACAGGGTCACGAGCAGTACTTC.

The chain carries TRBV7-9 and TRBJ1-3; D is unclear. The CDR3 loop spans 15 amino acids. The V gene's germline CDR1 is SEHNR and CDR2 FQNEAQ (reference sequence). Trimming shortened V by 7 bases and J by 0 bases, and 13 bases separated the two germline ends. The CDR3 nucleotides are TGTGCCAGCACCCCCCGGGGAATCTCTGGAAACACCATATATTTT. This codes for CASTPRGISGNTIYF. Full variable domain (missing parts from reference TRBV7-9 and TRBJ1-3): DTGVSQNPRHKITKRGQNVTFRCDPISEHNRLYWYRQTLGQGPEFLTYFQNEAQLEKSRLLSDRFSAERPKGSFSTLEIQRTEQGDSAMYLCASTPRGISGNTIYFGEGSWLTVV.

CDR3 coding DNA: TGTGCCAGCAGCTCTCACCCTACCGCCCGTGACAGAGCGAACACTGAAGCTTTCTTT. Its protein product is CASSSHPTARDRANTEAFF. The chain combines TRBV7-6 with TRBJ1-1; maybe TRBD1 (5 bases). The germline gives CDR1 SGHVS, CDR2 FNYEAQ. V lost 4 bases, J lost 1 base, and 25 bases lay in between. The CDR3 extends over 19 amino acids.

The rearrangement joins TRBV5-1 to TRBJ1-6, with D possibly matching TRBD1 (5 bases). The V gene's germline CDR1 is SGHRS and CDR2 YFSETQ. The CDR3 sequence is 15 residues long. Trimming left V 1 base short and J 8 bases short, with 13 bases between. The CDR3 DNA is TGCGCCAGCAGCTTGAGCGGGGCCACCGATTCACCCCTCCACTTT. It encodes CASSLSGATDSPLHF.

The rearrangement uses TRBV5-1 and TRBJ1-4; 8 bases agree with TRBD1. Per germline, CDR1 SGHRS and CDR2 YFSETQ. The CDR3 is 15 residues long. V lost 4 bases and J lost 7; bases outside the gene matches: 9. The CDR3 loop reads CASSPEDRAVEKLFF. DNA of the CDR3: TGCGCCAGCAGCCCCGAGGACAGGGCGGTTGAAAAACTGTTTTTT.

This clone turned up a few times. The chain has TRBV6-5 and TRBJ1-1, with D perhaps matching TRBD1 (6 bases). Trimming removed 9 bases at V and 5 bases at J, with 10 bases between. The CDR3 runs to 11 residues. CDR1 is MNHEY and CDR2 is SVGAGI in the germline V gene. The CDR3 nucleotides read TGTGCCAGTCCACAGGGAACTGAAGCTTTCTTT. This gives the protein CASPQGTEAFF.

This clone was detected only a few times. V is TRBV10-1 and J is TRBJ1-2, with D possibly being TRBD1 (5 bases). This CDR3 has 14 residues. Germline CDR1 WNHNN, CDR2 SYGVQD (reference sequence). Trimming cost V 4 bases and J 3 bases, with 12 bases left between them. The CDR3 protein is CASSARQNDYGYTF. CDR3 in DNA: TGCGCCAGCAGTGCTCGACAGAACGACTATGGCTACACCTTC.

The chain carries TRBV3-1 (or the pseudogene TRBV3-2) and TRBJ1-1; 7 bases align to TRBD1. Germline V gene sequence: CDR1 LGHDT, CDR2 YNNKEL (reference sequence). After removal of 4 bases from V and 7 bases from J, the junction contained 12 bases not matched to a gene. The CDR3 runs to 15 residues. In DNA form, the CDR3 reads TGTGCCAGCAGCCCTCGGGAGGGGGCTGGAGTTGAAGCTTTCTTT. Its translation: CASSPREGAGVEAFF.

The V gene is TRBV6-6, the J gene TRBJ2-5; weak D call: TRBD1 (6 bases). Trimming took 8 bases from V and 7 from J, leaving 23 bases between them. Germline CDR1 is MNHNY and CDR2 is SVGAGI (reference sequence). The CDR3 runs to 15 residues. CDR3: CASSPYTQGRGTQYF. The CDR3 DNA is TGTGCCAGCTCGCCTTACACACAGGGACGCGGGACCCAGTACTTC.

This rearrangement joins TRBV7-9 to TRBJ1-2; D remains ambiguous. This CDR3 is built from 15 residues. Germline assignment: CDR1 SEHNR and CDR2 FQNEAQ (reference sequence). Trimming took 2 bases from V and 4 from J, leaving 14 bases between them. CDR3 amino acids: CASSLNHSPSYGYTF. The CDR3, as DNA: TGTGCCAGCAGCTTAAACCACAGTCCCTCCTATGGCTACACCTTC.

The genes are TRBV12-3 or TRBV12-4 and TRBJ2-2; tentative D call: TRBD1 (5 bases). V was pared by 6 bases and J by 5 bases, with 7 bases between. CDR3 size: 12 residues. This chain's CDR3 is CASRRQTGELFF. CDR3 nucleotide sequence: TGTGCCAGCAGAAGACAGACCGGGGAGCTGTTTTTT.

This clone was recorded only once. The chain uses TRBV5-1 and TRBJ2-3; 11 bases fit TRBD1. Germline lookup yields CDR1 SGHRS and CDR2 YFSETQ. The CDR3 consists of 15 residues. The V and J ends lost 1 base and 4 bases, in that order; junction bases with no gene match: 2. CDR3: CASSLLGQGADTQYF. The CDR3, as DNA: TGCGCCAGCAGCTTGCTGGGACAGGGGGCAGATACGCAGTATTTT.

This chain links TRBV9 with TRBJ1-5, with a weak D call TRBD1 (6 bases). CDR1 and CDR2 from the germline V gene are SGDLS and YYNGEE. Trimming pared 2 bases from V and 5 bases from J, leaving 14 bases between. This CDR3 contains 15 residues. The CDR3 sequence: CASSVAGADYQPQHF. DNA for the CDR3: TGTGCCAGCAGCGTTGCAGGGGCCGACTATCAGCCCCAGCATTTT.

This chain connects TRBV6-5 to TRBJ1-2, with TRBD1 identical over 7 bases. This CDR3 is 15 amino acids long. Per the germline V gene, CDR1 is MNHEY and CDR2 is SVGAGI. Trimming took 6 bases from V and 4 from J; bases not matched to a gene: 11. Written as DNA, the CDR3 is TGTGCCAGCAGGGTCCTCGCCGGGACAGCCTATGGCTACACCTTC. Its protein is CASRVLAGTAYGYTF.

The CDR3 here is CASSLASGALYNEQFF. The CDR3 nucleotides are TGTGCCAGCAGCTTAGCTAGCGGGGCCCTCTACAATGAGCAGTTCTTC. The chain uses TRBV7-2 and TRBJ2-1, with 8 nucleotides matching TRBD2. Germline V gene lookup returns CDR1 SGHTA and CDR2 FQGNSA. The CDR3 has 16 residues. Trimming cost V 0 bases and J 3 bases; bases outside gene matches: 4.

The chain uses TRBV5-1 and TRBJ2-7; tentatively, D is TRBD2 (6 bases). From germline, CDR1 is SGHRS and CDR2 YFSETQ. V was shortened by 0 bases and J by 4 bases, with 11 bases between the two germline ends. CDR3 size: 14 residues. In DNA, the CDR3 is TGCGCCAGCAGCTTGGCGGGAGTTGGGTACGAGCAGTACTTC. Translating it yields CASSLAGVGYEQYF.

This clone was seen a few times. The chain uses TRBV6-2 or TRBV6-3 and TRBJ2-7, with a weak D call TRBD1 (6 bases). This CDR3 contains 17 residues. V lost 1 base to trimming and J lost 5 bases, with 21 bases between them. Germline V gene sequence: CDR1 MNHEY, CDR2 SVGEGT. CDR3: CASSYYDRLPPVHEQYF. CDR3 sequence (DNA): TGTGCCAGCAGTTACTACGACAGGTTACCTCCGGTCCACGAGCAGTACTTC.

J is TRBJ2-7 and V is TRBV19, with D possibly matching TRBD1 (7 bases). The CDR3 contains 15 residues. V gave up 4 bases and J gave up 0 bases, with 13 bases separating them. Germline V gene lookup returns CDR1 LNHDA and CDR2 SQIVND (reference sequence). The CDR3 reads CASSTRRDSSYEQYF. The CDR3 bases are TGTGCCAGTAGTACCCGGCGGGACAGCTCCTACGAGCAGTACTTC.

As concerns this clone: A much bigger clone sits one base away, suggesting this may be a read error. J is TRBJ2-7 and V is TRBV2; D unclear. V dropped 6 bases and J dropped 3 bases, with 6 bases sitting between them. There are 11 residues in the CDR3. Germline values: CDR1 SNHLY, CDR2 FYNNEI. The CDR3 DNA sequence: TGTGCCAGCAGCGAGAACTACGAGCAGTACTTC. It encodes CASSENYEQYF.

This clone was observed once. V gene TRBV27 combines with J gene TRBJ1-2, with 7 bases that match TRBD1. The CDR3 is 15 residues long. Germline trimming cut 6 bases from V and 4 bases from J; bases unmatched to any gene: 11. From germline, CDR1 is MNHEY and CDR2 SMNVEV (reference sequence). This CDR3 is CASSPRVGQAYGYTF. CDR3 bases: TGTGCCAGCAGCCCCCGCGTCGGACAGGCCTATGGCTACACCTTC.

This chain uses TRBV6-5 with TRBJ1-1; D is unclear. Germline CDR1 and CDR2: MNHEY and SVGAGI. This CDR3 spans 14 amino acids. The V end was cut by 0 bases, the J end by 3 bases, with 8 bases between. The CDR3 is CASSYSLQYTEAFF. The CDR3 DNA is TGTGCCAGCAGTTACTCGTTACAGTACACTGAAGCTTTCTTT.

This chain uses TRBV6-2 or TRBV6-3 with TRBJ1-2, with 7 nucleotides matching TRBD1. Germline V CDR1 and CDR2: MNHEY, SVGEGT. Germline trimming cut 2 bases from V and 4 bases from J; bases unmatched to any gene: 7. This CDR3 region has 15 residues. The CDR3 region has the DNA TGTGCCAGCAGTTACAACTTGGGACAGACCTATGGCTACACCTTC. It encodes CASSYNLGQTYGYTF.

The J gene is TRBJ1-4, the V gene TRBV14; maybe TRBD1 (6 bases). The V and J ends lost 4 bases and 6 bases respectively, with 12 bases between them. The CDR3 is 14 residues long. Germline V gene lookup returns CDR1 SGHDN and CDR2 FVKESK. CDR3 DNA: TGTGCCAGCAGCCGAGGGGGATTCTATGAAAAACTGTTTTTT. The encoded protein is CASSRGGFYEKLFF. The whole variable domain, filled in from reference TRBV14 and TRBJ1-4, reads EAGVTQFPSHSVIEKGQTVTLRCDPISGHDNLYWYRRVMGKEIKFLLHFVKESKQDESGMPNNRFLAERTGGTYSTLKVQPAELEDSGVYFCASSRGGFYEKLFFGSGTQLSVL.

This clone was detected only a few times. This chain uses TRBV2 with TRBJ2-7; D is perhaps TRBD1 (5 bases). Germline-derived CDR1 and CDR2 are SNHLY and FYNNEI. CDR3 length: 14 amino acids. Deletions cut 9 bases from V and 1 base from J, with 16 bases between. The CDR3 region is CASLSRVESYEQYF. CDR3 DNA: TGTGCCAGTCTTTCCAGGGTTGAGTCCTACGAGCAGTACTTC.

The chain carries TRBV27 and TRBJ2-2; the D gene is possibly TRBD2 (5 bases). Trimming removed 9 bases from V and 3 bases from J, with 11 bases in between. Per the germline V gene, CDR1 is MNHEY and CDR2 is SMNVEV (reference sequence). The CDR3 consists of 13 residues. CDR3 region: CARPRGYTGELFF. The CDR3 coding sequence is TGTGCCAGGCCCCGAGGGTACACCGGGGAGCTGTTTTTT.

The genes are TRBV6-5 and TRBJ1-1; no firm D call. Germline V gene data show CDR1 as MNHEY and CDR2 as SVGAGI. V was pared by 0 bases and J by 1 base, with 12 bases between. The CDR3 runs 16 residues. The CDR3 loop is CASSYSTSLRNTEAFF. CDR3 nucleotides: TGTGCCAGCAGTTACTCTACCTCCCTGAGGAACACTGAAGCTTTCTTT.

The chain employs TRBV7-8 and TRBJ2-5; tentatively, D is TRBD1 (6 bases). CDR1 is SGHVS, CDR2 FQNEAQ, per germline. V dropped 6 bases and J dropped 5 bases, with 16 bases sitting between them. The CDR3 covers 14 residues. For the CDR3, the DNA is TGTGCCAGCAGTCCTCTACTCAGGGGTGAGACCCAGTACTTC. It encodes CASSPLLRGETQYF.